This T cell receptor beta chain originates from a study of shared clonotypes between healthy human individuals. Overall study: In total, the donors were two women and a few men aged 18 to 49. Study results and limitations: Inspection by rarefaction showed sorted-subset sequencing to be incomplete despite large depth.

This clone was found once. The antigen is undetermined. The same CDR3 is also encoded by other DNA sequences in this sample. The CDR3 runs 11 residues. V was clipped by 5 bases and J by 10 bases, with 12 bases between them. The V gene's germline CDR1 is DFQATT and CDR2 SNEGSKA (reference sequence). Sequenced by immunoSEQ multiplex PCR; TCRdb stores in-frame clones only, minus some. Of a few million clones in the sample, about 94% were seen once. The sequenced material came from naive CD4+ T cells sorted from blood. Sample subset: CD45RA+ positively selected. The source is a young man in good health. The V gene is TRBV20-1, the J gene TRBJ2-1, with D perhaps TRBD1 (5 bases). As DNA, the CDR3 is TGCAGTGCTCCTAGGGGATCGGAGCAGTTCTTC. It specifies CSAPRGSEQFF.